The 16 T cell receptor beta chains listed next were all sequenced from one sample in a study of identical twins. One entry per CDR3 protein, called by TCRdb with MiXCR from the 5' RACE reads. The table records 570,000 or so distinct CDR3 sequences, around a tenth of them present only once. These data also formed part of another study, on yellow fever vaccine responses in identical twins.

The material sequenced was PBMCs. These TCRs come from a woman under 30 in good health.

This clonotype was seen many times. V and J are TRBV11-2 and TRBJ1-1; D remains ambiguous. Looked up from germline, CDR1 is SGHAT and CDR2 is FQNNGV. Trimming removed 0 bases at V and 1 base at J, with 6 bases between. This CDR3 has 14 amino acids. In nucleotides, the CDR3 is TGTGCCAGCAGCTTAGATGTAGGGAACACTGAAGCTTTCTTT. Translating it yields CASSLDVGNTEAFF.

The chain combines TRBV11-2 with TRBJ1-2; weak D call: TRBD1 (5 bases). The CDR3 loop spans 15 amino acids. Germline CDR1 is SGHAT and CDR2 is FQNNGV. Deletions cut 5 bases from V and 4 bases from J, with 17 bases between. CDR3 DNA: TGTGCCAGCAGCCTTGACCCCGGGGGTGGCTATGGCTACACCTTC. Encoded protein: CASSLDPGGGYGYTF. Full variable domain (missing parts from reference TRBV11-2 and TRBJ1-2): EAGVAQSPRYKIIEKRQSVAFWCNPISGHATLYWYQQILGQGPKLLIQFQNNGVVDDSQLPKDRFSAERLKGVDSTLKIQPAKLEDSAVYLCASSLDPGGGYGYTFGSGTRLTVV.

This clonotype appeared a few times. The V gene is TRBV6-1, the J gene TRBJ2-5, with 10 bases identical to TRBD1. Trimming took 6 bases from V and 5 from J; bases not matched to a gene: 21. The CDR3 is 19 residues long. Germline CDR1 reads MNHNS; CDR2 reads SASEGT. This CDR3 reads CASSLEPVPGQGSGETQYF. The CDR3 DNA follows: TGTGCCAGCAGCCTAGAACCTGTCCCGGGACAGGGGTCGGGGGAGACCCAGTACTTC.

This clonotype was found once. The chain joins TRBV5-1 to TRBJ2-1; D is tentatively TRBD1 or TRBD2 (5 bases each). The CDR3 is 14 amino acids. V lost 6 bases, J lost 8 bases, and 18 bases lay in between. Looked up from germline, CDR1 is SGHRS and CDR2 is YFSETQ. CDR3 residues: CASKRDPQMDEQFF. The CDR3 DNA is TGCGCCAGCAAAAGGGACCCCCAAATGGATGAGCAGTTCTTC.

This clonotype was seen many times. The CDR3 DNA sequence: TGCGCCAGCAGTGAGGAATGGTTGGGGGCCAATGAGCAGTTCTTC. It encodes CASSEEWLGANEQFF. The rearrangement uses TRBV10-1 and TRBJ2-1, with a tentative D call TRBD1 (6 bases). The CDR3 is made up of 15 amino acids. Germline V gene data show CDR1 as WNHNN and CDR2 as SYGVQD (reference sequence). The V end was cut by 2 bases, the J end by 6 bases, with 14 bases between.

This clonotype was seen only a few times. The rearrangement uses TRBV20-1 and TRBJ1-5; D is unclear. Germline V CDR1 and CDR2: DFQATT, SNEGSKA (reference sequence). V lost 6 bases, J lost 3 bases, and 12 bases lay in between. The CDR3 totals 13 residues. CDR3: CSASDYPNQPQHF. As DNA, the CDR3 is TGCAGTGCCTCGGACTATCCCAATCAGCCCCAGCATTTT.

This clonotype came up many times. The V call is TRBV5-1, the J call TRBJ2-7, with no clear D. There are 14 residues in the CDR3. Germline V gives CDR1 SGHRS, CDR2 YFSETQ. The V end lost 4 bases, the J end lost 2 bases, and 13 bases lay between the germline ends. CDR3 nucleotides: TGCGCCAGCAGCCTTACCGGGTCCCCCTACGAGCAGTACTTC. Protein: CASSLTGSPYEQYF.

In this sample, this clonotype turned up a few times. V is TRBV29-1 and J is TRBJ2-3, with TRBD2 matching 8 bases. Germline CDR1 is SQVTM and CDR2 is ANQGSEA. This CDR3 has 19 amino acids. V shed 4 bases and J 2 bases; nucleotides not matched to a gene: 20. CDR3: CSVVPGREGSGTHTDTQYF. For the CDR3, the DNA is TGCAGCGTTGTTCCGGGTCGGGAGGGGAGCGGAACACACACAGATACGCAGTATTTT.

Many counts were recorded for this clonotype. The chain couples TRBV5-4 to TRBJ2-7; D ambiguous. The CDR3 length is 15 residues. V gave up 2 bases and J gave up 2 bases, with 14 bases separating them. Germline V gene data show CDR1 as SGHNT and CDR2 as YYREEE (reference sequence). CDR3 in DNA: TGTGCCAGCAGCTTCGGTCGAGCTGCTACCTACGAGCAGTACTTC. It encodes CASSFGRAATYEQYF.

This clonotype turned up a few times. The rearrangement joins TRBV6-1 to TRBJ1-1; D uncertain. The length of the CDR3 is 13 residues. Germline-derived CDR1 and CDR2 are MNHNS and SASEGT. Deletions cut 1 base from V and 8 bases from J, with 11 bases between. The CDR3 loop is CASSEVEAGEAFF. Written as DNA, the CDR3 is TGTGCCAGCAGTGAAGTTGAAGCGGGAGAAGCTTTCTTT.

This clonotype was counted many times. The rearrangement uses TRBV18 and TRBJ2-7; 10 bases map to TRBD1. The V gene end was trimmed by 4 bases and the J gene end by 3 bases; junction bases not matched to a gene: 6. The length of the CDR3 is 15 residues. Per the germline V gene, CDR1 is KGHSH and CDR2 is LQKENI. The CDR3 protein is CASSLSGQGFYEQYF. CDR3 DNA sequence: TGTGCCAGCTCACTTTCGGGACAGGGGTTCTACGAGCAGTACTTC.

The chain has TRBV5-5 and TRBJ2-7, with TRBD2 identical over 7 bases. CDR3 length: 17 amino acids. Germline V lookup: CDR1 SGHKS, CDR2 YYEKEE (reference sequence). V gave up 0 bases and J gave up 3 bases; unmatched junction bases: 12. CDR3 amino acids: CASSLGGGRPAVYEQYF. Written as DNA, the CDR3 is TGTGCCAGCAGCTTGGGGGGGGGACGGCCTGCCGTCTACGAGCAGTACTTC. Using reference TRBV5-5 and TRBJ2-7 for the parts outside the CDR3, the full variable domain is DAGVTQSPTHLIKTRGQQVTLRCSPISGHKSVSWYQQVLGQGPQFIFQYYEKEERGRGNFPDRFSARQFPNYSSELNVNALLLGDSALYLCASSLGGGRPAVYEQYFGPGTRLTVT.

The V call is TRBV29-1, the J call TRBJ2-3, with 7 bases lining up with TRBD1. From germline, CDR1 is SQVTM and CDR2 ANQGSEA. V lost 8 bases, J lost 0 bases, and 11 bases stayed unmatched. This CDR3 is built from 15 residues. CDR3 region: CSFNSPGQSTDTQYF. CDR3 in DNA: TGCAGCTTCAATTCACCGGGACAGAGCACAGATACGCAGTATTTT.

This clonotype was seen ten or more times. The chain links TRBV4-3 to TRBJ2-3; no firm D call. Trimming left V 0 bases short and J 9 bases short, with 13 bases between. Germline-derived CDR1 and CDR2 are LGHNA and YSLEER. The CDR3 contains 14 residues. CDR3 loop: CASSQDLRAPTQYF. Written as DNA, the CDR3 is TGCGCCAGCAGCCAAGATCTTAGGGCTCCAACGCAGTATTTT.

Only a few counts were recorded for this clonotype. The V call is TRBV5-5, the J call TRBJ2-2; D gene ambiguous. CDR3 length: 16 residues. Germline CDR1 reads SGHKS; CDR2 reads YYEKEE (reference sequence). Trimming stripped 2 bases from V and 6 bases from J, with 17 bases between. The CDR3: CASSFVSVWVAGELFF. CDR3 nucleotides: TGTGCCAGCAGCTTTGTATCAGTCTGGGTAGCCGGGGAGCTGTTTTTT.

This clonotype was detected a few times. The gene calls are TRBV7-9 and TRBJ2-7, with 7 positions matching TRBD1. Germline loops: CDR1 SEHNR, CDR2 FQNEAQ (reference sequence). V shed 4 bases and J 4 bases; nucleotides not matched to a gene: 7. CDR3 length: 14 residues. The CDR3 is CASSWSGTAYEQYF. The CDR3 DNA sequence: TGTGCCAGCAGCTGGTCCGGGACAGCTTACGAGCAGTACTTC.